What follows are 13 T cell receptor beta chains derived from one specimen sequenced in a study of T cells in Graves' hyperthyroidism and ophthalmopathy. Amplification targeted TCR beta CDR3 regions from RNA transcripts. The TCR CDR3 was amplified in a first-round RT-PCR using the HTBI primer set. MiXCR was run by TCRdb on the multiplex PCR reads, yielding one entry per CDR3 protein. Of 350,000 or so distinct CDR3 sequences in the sample, about 20% were seen once. The sample taken for sequencing was blood. The source of these receptors is a woman in her 50s with Graves' hyperthyroidism.

Turning to this clonotype: This sequence may be a read error, since a much larger clone differs from it by one base. V and J are TRBV5-1 and TRBJ2-1; TRBD2 might be the D (7 bases). From germline, CDR1 is SGHRS and CDR2 YFSETQ. This CDR3 region has 15 residues. CDR3 protein: CANSSRVGGPNEQFF. CDR3 coding DNA: TGCGCCAACAGCTCCAGGGTCGGGGGGCCCAATGAGCAGTTCTTC.

The gene calls are TRBV11-1 and TRBJ2-3, with a tentative D call TRBD2 (5 bases). Trimming pared 5 bases from V and 6 bases from J, leaving 21 bases between. The CDR3 extends over 16 amino acids. Germline V gives CDR1 SGHAT, CDR2 FQDESV (reference sequence). In DNA, the CDR3 is TGTGCCAGCAGCCGGGTCTATCTCACTAGTACGGATACGCAGTATTTT. It is translated as CASSRVYLTSTDTQYF.

Many counts were recorded for this clonotype. The V call is TRBV11-3, the J call TRBJ2-1, with 7 bases identical to TRBD2. There are 15 residues in the CDR3. The V gene's germline CDR1 is SGHNT and CDR2 YENEEA. Trimming cost V 5 bases and J 3 bases; bases outside gene matches: 7. The CDR3 region is CASSPGGLLYNEQFF. CDR3 bases: TGTGCCAGCAGCCCCGGGGGACTACTCTACAATGAGCAGTTCTTC.

This clonotype was observed many times. The chain joins TRBV2 to TRBJ1-2, with D uncertain. The CDR3 is 11 amino acids. Germline V gene sequence: CDR1 SNHLY, CDR2 FYNNEI. V was clipped by 5 bases and J by 7 bases, with 8 bases between them. The CDR3, as DNA: TGTGCCAGCAGTATAACGGGTGGCTACACCTTC. Protein sequence: CASSITGGYTF.

This clonotype came up many times. J is TRBJ2-1 and V is TRBV30; TRBD2 is a possible D gene (5 bases). Trimming pared 6 bases from V and 0 bases from J, leaving 12 bases between. Germline loops: CDR1 GTSNPN, CDR2 SVGIG (reference sequence). The CDR3 contains 14 residues. CDR3 in amino acids: CACKEGSSYNEQFF. The CDR3 coding sequence is TGTGCCTGCAAGGAAGGGAGCTCCTACAATGAGCAGTTCTTC.

The sample holds many counts of this clonotype. This sequence joins TRBV2 and TRBJ2-1, with TRBD2 matching 9 bases. The CDR3 sequence is 15 residues long. V was clipped by 6 bases and J by 4 bases; unmatched bases: 7. Germline V gives CDR1 SNHLY, CDR2 FYNNEI. The CDR3 DNA sequence: TGTGCCAGCAGATTAGCGGGAGTGGGGTACAATGAGCAGTTCTTC. Translating gives CASRLAGVGYNEQFF. The full variable domain, with the rest looked up from reference TRBV2 and TRBJ2-1, is EPEVTQTPSHQVTQMGQEVILRCVPISNHLYFYWYRQILGQKVEFLVSFYNNEISEKSEIFDDQFSVERPDGSNFTLKIRSTKLEDSAMYFCASRLAGVGYNEQFFGPGTRLTVL.

This clonotype was seen a few times. The chain combines TRBV6-1 with TRBJ1-5; D is perhaps TRBD1 (6 bases). Trimming shortened V by 1 base and J by 0 bases, and 13 bases separated the two germline ends. The germline V gene has CDR1 MNHNS and CDR2 SASEGT. There are 17 residues in the CDR3. CDR3 protein: CASSEDLDSDSNQPQHF. CDR3 DNA: TGTGCCAGCAGTGAAGATCTGGACAGCGATAGCAATCAGCCCCAGCATTTT.

This clonotype was seen a few times. The chain joins TRBV20-1 to TRBJ2-1, with 12 bases lining up with TRBD2. Germline V gene lookup returns CDR1 DFQATT and CDR2 SNEGSKA (reference sequence). Unmatched junction bases numbered 13, after V lost 0 bases and J lost 4 bases. CDR3 length: 19 residues. CDR3 residues: CSARDPPPPTSGSYNEQFF. CDR3 coding DNA: TGCAGTGCTAGAGATCCCCCCCCCCCGACTAGCGGGAGTTACAATGAGCAGTTCTTC.

The chain joins TRBV5-1 to TRBJ2-5, with no clear D. The germline CDR1 and CDR2 sequences are SGHRS and YFSETQ. V was shortened by 2 bases and J by 4 bases, with 15 bases between the two germline ends. The CDR3 totals 15 residues. The CDR3 spells CASSFFFGLGETQYF. CDR3 DNA sequence: TGCGCCAGCAGCTTCTTTTTCGGGTTGGGAGAGACCCAGTACTTC.

This clonotype was observed many times. The CDR3 protein is CASSSTGAGSTEAFF. The CDR3 DNA sequence: TGTGCCAGCAGCTCGACAGGGGCGGGGAGCACTGAAGCTTTCTTT. This chain connects TRBV5-4 to TRBJ1-1; 8 nucleotides align to TRBD1. The CDR3 is made up of 15 amino acids. V lost 3 bases to trimming and J lost 4 bases; unmatched junction nucleotides: 8. The germline gives CDR1 SGHNT, CDR2 YYREEE (reference sequence).

This clonotype has at least ten counts. The chain is built from TRBV5-1 and TRBJ2-1, with unresolved D. V lost 4 bases, J lost 3 bases, and 8 bases lay in between. The CDR3 runs 13 residues. Germline loops: CDR1 SGHRS, CDR2 YFSETQ. Written as DNA, the CDR3 is TGCGCCAGCAGCGACGACAACTACAATGAGCAGTTCTTC. Amino acids: CASSDDNYNEQFF. Using reference TRBV5-1 and TRBJ2-1 for the parts outside the CDR3, the full variable domain is KAGVTQTPRYLIKTRGQQVTLSCSPISGHRSVSWYQQTPGQGLQFLFEYFSETQRNKGNFPGRFSGRQFSNSRSEMNVSTLELGDSALYLCASSDDNYNEQFFGPGTRLTVL.

A word on this clonotype: An end of the junction does not agree with germline; a read error may underlie this. This chain joins TRBV7-8 and TRBJ2-2, with D possibly TRBD1 on 6 matching bases. This CDR3 is built from 16 residues. CDR1 and CDR2 (germline): SGHVS, FQNEAQ. The CDR3 loop is CASISGMGTNTGELFF. CDR3 nucleotides: TGTGCCAGCATCTCTGGGATGGGGACAAACACCGGGGAGCTGTTCTTT.

This clonotype came up many times. The rearrangement uses TRBV12-3 or TRBV12-4 and TRBJ2-6; tentatively, D is TRBD1 or TRBD2 (5 bases each). The CDR3 is 13 residues long. V lost 5 bases and J lost 4, with 6 bases in between. This CDR3 reads CASSGTGANVLTF. In nucleotides, the CDR3 is TGTGCCAGCAGTGGGACCGGGGCCAACGTCCTGACTTTC.